Given below is one TCR beta chain in context. This record comes from a study of control samples from healthy donors and cancer patients. The CDR3 has 15 residues. The V gene's germline CDR1 is SNHLY and CDR2 FYNNEI. V shed 6 bases, J shed 1 base, and the junction held 4 bases outside the gene matches. The data were produced by immunoSEQ multiplex PCR, yet TCRdb's version contains in-frame clones alone and is incomplete. The sample comprises 200,000 to 250,000 clones, around 94% of which are singletons, and about 1.6% rests with the top ten. This TCR was recovered from a man in his fifties or sixties in good health. V gene TRBV2 combines with J gene TRBJ1-5; 9 nucleotides line up with TRBD1. What was sequenced was blood. CDR3 loop: CASRATGGSNQPQHF. The CDR3 DNA follows: TGTGCCAGCAGGGCCACAGGGGGCAGCAATCAGCCCCAGCATTTT.